The source of this T cell receptor (beta chain) is a study of T cell repertoires in cytomegalovirus infection. Study information: Both a matching HLA type and CMV infection were indicated by public TCR beta signatures.

This clonotype has only a few counts. Germline V lookup: CDR1 DFQATT, CDR2 SNEGSKA (reference sequence). V was shortened by 3 bases and J by 5 bases, with 20 bases between the two germline ends. The CDR3 contains 16 residues. MiXCR, run by TCRdb on the reads, gives a single entry per CDR3 protein. The sample lists roughly 150,000 distinct CDR3 sequences; 20% to 25% were seen once. This chain connects TRBV20-1 to TRBJ1-5, with TRBD1 as a possible D gene (5 bases). This receptor was identified in a human donor in good health (CMV status not recorded). Some clones in this sample may be carry-over from other donors' samples. The sequencing sample was made of PBMCs. CDR3 nucleotide sequence: TGCAGTGCTAGGAGGGGTCGTGGCCGGAGGGATCAGCCCCAGCATTTT. The encoded protein is CSARRGRGRRDQPQHF.